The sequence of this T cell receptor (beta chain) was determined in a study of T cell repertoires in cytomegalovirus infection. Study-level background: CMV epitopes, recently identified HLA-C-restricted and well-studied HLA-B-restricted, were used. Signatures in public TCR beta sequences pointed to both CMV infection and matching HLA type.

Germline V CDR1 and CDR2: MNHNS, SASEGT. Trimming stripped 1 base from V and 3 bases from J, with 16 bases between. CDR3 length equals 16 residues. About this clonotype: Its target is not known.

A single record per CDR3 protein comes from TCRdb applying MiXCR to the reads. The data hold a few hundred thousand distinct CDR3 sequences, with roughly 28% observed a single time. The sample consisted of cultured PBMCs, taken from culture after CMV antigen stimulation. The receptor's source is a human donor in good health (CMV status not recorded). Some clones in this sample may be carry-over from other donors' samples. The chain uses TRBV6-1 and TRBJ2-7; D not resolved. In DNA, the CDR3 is TGTGCCAGCAGTGAAGACCGGTCCACCTATAGCTACGAGCAGTACTTC. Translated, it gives CASSEDRSTYSYEQYF.